This T cell receptor (beta chain) was identified in a study of cytomegalovirus exposure and HLA in healthy donors. Nominally healthy donors were sampled, though unrecorded immune exposures were likely. V lost 10 bases, J lost 2 bases, and 18 bases lay in between. Germline CDR1 MDHEN, CDR2 SYDVKM. This CDR3 contains 14 residues. The PCR contained 60 Vbeta and 13 Jbeta primers. Only in-frame clones appear in the TCRdb table, and some are missing; sequencing was by immunoSEQ multiplex PCR. Of more than 150,000 clones detected, around 81% appear once; the ten largest clones hold around 2.1%. Notes on the study in general: An analysis that came later showed most CMV-associated TCR beta chains appearing HLA-restricted.

This clone has just a few counts. Its antigen is currently unknown. This receptor was identified in a woman under 30 in good health and CMV-seropositive. This sequence joins TRBV28 and TRBJ2-7; TRBD2 might be the D (7 bases). Sequences were obtained from PBMCs. The CDR3 DNA reads TGTGCCACTTCTGACGGGGGGCTGACCTACGAGCAGTACTTC. This codes for CATSDGGLTYEQYF.